The 4 T cell receptor beta chains below were found in one sample sequenced in a study of T cells after yellow fever vaccination. One entry per CDR3 protein, called by TCRdb with MiXCR from the 5' RACE reads. This sample has about 96,000 distinct CDR3 sequences, with over 8% found just once. This sample comprised CD8+ T cells not binding an NS4B(214-222) dextramer, sorted from PBMCs, obtained around 15 days after the first yellow fever vaccination. These receptors came from a young man who received the YFV17D yellow fever vaccine.

Only a few counts were recorded for this clonotype. The chain has TRBV20-1 and TRBJ2-2; the D is unclear. The CDR3 loop spans 13 amino acids. From germline, CDR1 is DFQATT and CDR2 SNEGSKA (reference sequence). The V and J ends lost 2 bases and 3 bases respectively, with 7 bases between them. The CDR3 DNA is TGCAGTGCTAGATTTTTGGACACCGGGGAGCTGTTTTTT. This translates into CSARFLDTGELFF.

This clonotype came up a few times. V is TRBV25-1 and J is TRBJ2-3; D is possibly TRBD2 (6 bases). The V gene lost 11 bases and the J gene lost 6 bases, with 15 bases spanning the gap. The CDR3 sequence is 12 residues long. The germline gives CDR1 MGHDK, CDR2 SYGVNS. This CDR3 reads CACTGAGDTQYF. The CDR3 DNA sequence: TGTGCCTGCACCGGGGCGGGGGATACGCAGTATTTT.

A few counts support this clonotype. The V call is TRBV7-2, the J call TRBJ2-7; D unresolved. The V end was cut by 5 bases, the J end by 5 bases, with 16 bases between. Looked up from germline, CDR1 is SGHTA and CDR2 is FQGNSA. The CDR3 spans 14 residues. The CDR3 loop is CASSRILLSNEQYF. CDR3 bases: TGTGCCAGCAGCCGGATTCTACTATCAAACGAGCAGTACTTC.

This clonotype has just a few counts. This rearrangement joins TRBV9 to TRBJ2-3, with D maybe TRBD2 (6 bases). CDR1 and CDR2 from the germline V gene are SGDLS and YYNGEE. This CDR3 contains 14 residues. The V and J ends lost 3 bases and 1 base respectively, with 9 bases between them. The CDR3: CASSEGGGTDTQYF. CDR3 DNA: TGTGCCAGCAGCGAGGGCGGGGGCACAGATACGCAGTATTTT. Filled out from reference TRBV9 and TRBJ2-3, the complete variable domain reads DSGVTQTPKHLITATGQRVTLRCSPRSGDLSVYWYQQSLDQGLQFLIQYYNGEERAKGNILERFSAQQFPDLHSELNLSSLELGDSALYFCASSEGGGTDTQYFGPGTRLTVL.